Sequencing of this T cell receptor beta chain was carried out in a study of T-cell reconstitution after alpha-beta-depleted transplantation in children. It was with unique molecular identifiers that the TCRbeta library was prepared. TCRdb processed the PCR reads anew with MiXCR; each CDR3 protein has one entry. The data contain about 350,000 distinct CDR3 sequences, approximately 12% of them seen just once; the ten biggest clones take up 3.5% to 4.5%. This clonotype was detected many times. The input for sequencing was PBMCs, taken from the stem cell graft. This clonotype originated in a human donor who donated a stem cell graft to a child with Fanconi anemia.

Written as DNA, the CDR3 is TGTGCCAGCAGTTTTGGGGGTTCCTACGAGCAGTACTTC. Its protein product is CASSFGGSYEQYF. The rearrangement uses TRBV12-3 or TRBV12-4 and TRBJ2-7; D may be TRBD1 or TRBD2 (5 bases each). The CDR3 is made up of 13 amino acids. V lost 3 bases and J lost 1, with 7 bases in between.